Below, 5 T cell receptor beta chains from the same sample are listed, as sequenced in a study of CD8+ T cells in alopecia areata. Investigators isolated RNA and reverse transcribed it into cDNA to act as the sequencing template. The protocol was immunoSEQ multiplex PCR, while the TCRdb copy is restricted to in-frame clones and leaves out a portion. This sample has about 200,000 clones; roughly 57% occur once, and the top ten carry more than 0.4%. The specimen was CD4+ T cells sorted from blood, collected at week 0. Receptors were obtained from a human donor with alopecia areata.

This chain links TRBV25-1 with TRBJ1-1; possibly TRBD1 for D (5 bases). Germline V gives CDR1 MGHDK, CDR2 SYGVNS. CDR3 length: 16 amino acids. Deletions cut 6 bases from V and 4 bases from J, with 21 bases between. The CDR3 DNA sequence: TGTGCCAGCAGAGTCGTGGGTCGAGGGGATGGCACTGAAGCTTTCTTT. Amino acids: CASRVVGRGDGTEAFF.

This chain links TRBV11-3 with TRBJ2-1; perhaps D is TRBD1 or TRBD2 (5 bases each). Germline assignment: CDR1 SGHNT and CDR2 YENEEA. This CDR3 region has 15 residues. The V and J ends lost 1 base and 4 bases respectively, with 11 bases between them. The CDR3 protein is CASSLGGKRYNEQFF. In nucleotides, the CDR3 is TGTGCCAGCAGCTTAGGGGGGAAGCGGTACAATGAGCAGTTCTTC.

The CDR3 DNA is TGCGCCAGCAGCTTAGGGGACAGGGATTTCGATGAGCAGTTCTTC. Translation gives CASSLGDRDFDEQFF. The rearrangement uses TRBV5-1 and TRBJ2-1; TRBD1 agrees at 9 bases. Per the germline V gene, CDR1 is SGHRS and CDR2 is YFSETQ. V dropped 2 bases and J dropped 8; count of bases not matched to a gene: 8. The CDR3 runs to 15 residues. The entire variable domain, with the rest obtained from reference TRBV5-1 and TRBJ2-1, is as follows: KAGVTQTPRYLIKTRGQQVTLSCSPISGHRSVSWYQQTPGQGLQFLFEYFSETQRNKGNFPGRFSGRQFSNSRSEMNVSTLELGDSALYLCASSLGDRDFDEQFFGPGTRLTVL.

The chain has TRBV6-5 and TRBJ2-1; TRBD2 might be the D (6 bases). CDR1 and CDR2 (germline): MNHEY, SVGAGI. The CDR3 is 12 amino acids. V dropped 0 bases and J dropped 12 bases, with 9 bases sitting between them. The CDR3 DNA reads TGTGCCAGCAGTTACTCGGAGGGACTGCAGTTCTTC. Translation: CASSYSEGLQFF.

The chain combines TRBV6-5 with TRBJ2-1; 8 positions match TRBD1. The CDR3 sequence is 15 residues long. Germline lookup yields CDR1 MNHEY and CDR2 SVGAGI. Trimming removed 2 bases from V and 7 bases from J; junction bases left unmatched: 7. The CDR3: CASSYTGTGLNEQFF. CDR3 coding DNA: TGTGCCAGCAGTTACACCGGGACAGGATTGAATGAGCAGTTCTTC.